The clone carrying this TCR beta chain is deemed large (0.1 to 1%). Antigen specificity is unknown. The CDR3 runs to 12 residues. CDR1 is SGHDN, CDR2 FVKESK, per germline. Trimming removed 6 bases at V and 10 bases at J, with 13 bases between. The sample is drawn from a study of relationships among human T cell subsets. Regarding the study as a whole: Over 60% of CD8+ cytotoxic sequences came from clones with over 100 reads.

TCR alpha and beta CDR3s were amplified from mRNA by semiquantitative ARM-PCR. Exponential amplification used communal superprimers after tagged nested gene-specific primers in ARM-PCR. MiXCR, applied by TCRdb to the multiplex PCR reads, yields one record per CDR3 protein. The sample lists a few thousand distinct CDR3 sequences; about two fifths were seen once. This clonotype originated in a man in his forties in good health. The sequencing input was activated T cells sorted from blood. Noted subset: CD45RA-RO-CD69+ activated T cells. The chain links TRBV14 to TRBJ2-1; D unresolved. The CDR3 region has the DNA TGTGCCAGCAGGTCCGGTATCGGCGAGCAGTTCTTC. It codes for CASRSGIGEQFF.